The 9 T cell receptor beta chains reported below all come from one sample, sequenced in a study of CD8+CD57+ T cells in acquired aplastic anemia. The TCR beta profiling, which covered VDJ combination and CDR3 sequence, was carried out using genomic DNA as the template. TCRdb re-analysed the reads in MiXCR, keeping a single row per CDR3 protein. The table lists about 190,000 distinct CDR3 sequences, approximately 49% of them singletons. Sequencing was done on a sample of sorted CD4+, CD8+, or CD8+CD57+ T cells (not recorded which) from PBMCs. These TCRs come from a human donor in good health, serving as a control.

This chain joins TRBV7-2 and TRBJ2-1; weak D call: TRBD1 (5 bases). CDR3 length: 15 amino acids. The germline V gene encodes CDR1 SGHTA and CDR2 FQGNSA. The V gene lost 3 bases and the J gene lost 4 bases, with 13 bases spanning the gap. The CDR3 nucleotides are TGTGCCAGCAGCTTCGACAGCCTGGTGTACAATGAGCAGTTCTTC. Amino acids: CASSFDSLVYNEQFF.

For this clonotype: At one boundary the junction diverges from the germline segment, which might be a read error. The chain links TRBV7-9 to TRBJ1-6; possibly TRBD1 for D (6 bases). Germline CDR1 and CDR2: SEHNR and FQNEAQ (reference sequence). The CDR3 totals 15 residues. CDR3 sequence reads: CASSVAGQDNSPLHF. The DNA of the CDR3 is TGTGCCAGCAGCGTAGCGGGACAAGATAATTCACCCCTCCACTTT. The variable domain in full, completed from reference TRBV7-9 and TRBJ1-6, reads DTGVSQNPRHKITKRGQNVTFRCDPISEHNRLYWYRQTLGQGPEFLTYFQNEAQLEKSRLLSDRFSAERPKGSFSTLEIQRTEQGDSAMYLCASSVAGQDNSPLHFGNGTRLTVT.

V gene TRBV6-1 combines with J gene TRBJ1-4, with 9 bases that match TRBD1. Germline trimming cut 6 bases from V and 8 bases from J; bases unmatched to any gene: 10. CDR1 is MNHNS, CDR2 SASEGT, per germline. This CDR3 is 15 amino acids long. DNA for the CDR3: TGTGCCAGCAGCCGTGCAGCGACAGGGGGGGAAAAACTGTTTTTT. Its protein is CASSRAATGGEKLFF.

The sample holds many counts of this clonotype. This chain joins TRBV4-1 and TRBJ2-2; 12 nucleotides align to TRBD2. The CDR3 spans 16 residues. CDR1 MGHRA and CDR2 YSYEKL come from the germline V gene. V trimming: 4 bases; J trimming: 7 bases; junction bases outside the gene matches: 7. This chain's CDR3 is CASSRGLAGRGGELFF. The CDR3 DNA sequence: TGCGCCAGCAGCCGAGGACTAGCGGGGCGAGGCGGGGAGCTGTTTTTT.

The chain carries TRBV10-3 and TRBJ1-6; TRBD1 agrees at 11 bases. V lost 10 bases to trimming and J lost 9 bases; unmatched junction nucleotides: 8. Germline V gene data show CDR1 as ENHRY and CDR2 as SYGVKD. This CDR3 contains 14 residues. The CDR3 coding sequence is TGTGCCAGCCGAGGGGGACAGGGGGGTTCACCCCTCCACTTT. It codes for CASRGGQGGSPLHF.

This clonotype was detected ten times or more. The rearrangement joins TRBV27 to TRBJ1-1; D is possibly TRBD1 (5 bases). V was cut by 1 base and J by 10 bases, with 13 bases left in between. Germline V gene sequence: CDR1 MNHEY, CDR2 SMNVEV (reference sequence). The CDR3 runs 13 residues. The CDR3 bases are TGTGCCAGCAGTTTATACGGGGGATGGGGAGCTTTCTTT. Its translation is CASSLYGGWGAFF.

This chain joins TRBV20-1 and TRBJ1-2; D might be TRBD1 (6 bases). The V and J ends lost 1 base and 7 bases respectively, with 16 bases between them. From germline, CDR1 is DFQATT and CDR2 SNEGSKA (reference sequence). The CDR3 loop spans 14 amino acids. The CDR3 DNA is TGCAGTGCTAGAGGGCAGGGGCGCACGGGTGGCTACACCTTC. Its translation is CSARGQGRTGGYTF.

This sequence joins TRBV24-1 and TRBJ1-5; 7 nucleotides match TRBD1. The CDR3 runs to 13 residues. The germline CDR1 and CDR2 sequences are KGHDR and SFDVKD. V lost 5 bases to trimming and J lost 7 bases; unmatched junction nucleotides: 4. Written as DNA, the CDR3 is TGTGCCACCAGTGCTACAGGGGAGCAGCCCCAGCATTTT. This gives the protein CATSATGEQPQHF.

This CDR3 reads CATSDLASGGYEQYF. Written as DNA, the CDR3 is TGTGCCACCAGTGATTTGGCTAGCGGGGGCTACGAGCAGTACTTC. The V gene is TRBV24-1, the J gene TRBJ2-7, with 10 bases matching TRBD2. Germline CDR1 is KGHDR and CDR2 is SFDVKD. With V trimmed by 0 bases and J by 3 bases, 1 base remained unmatched. The CDR3 spans 15 residues.